The 11 T cell receptor beta chains below were found in one sample sequenced in a study of cytomegalovirus exposure and HLA in healthy donors. It was with 60 Vbeta and 13 Jbeta primers that the PCR ran. Only in-frame clones appear in the TCRdb table, and some are missing; sequencing was by immunoSEQ multiplex PCR. The table for this sample gives some 140,000 clones. The sequenced material came from PBMCs. The receptor source for this set is a woman aged 35 to 49 in good health and CMV-seronegative.

The V call is TRBV11-2, the J call TRBJ2-1, with a weak D call TRBD2 (6 bases). There are 14 residues in the CDR3. The germline CDR1 and CDR2 sequences are SGHAT and FQNNGV. With 5 bases removed from V and 6 bases from J, the gap between germline ends came to 14 bases. DNA for the CDR3: TGTGCCAGCAGCCCCCGACCGGGACTCAATGAGCAGTTCTTC. This translates into CASSPRPGLNEQFF.

This chain connects TRBV11-1 to TRBJ2-7, with D possibly being TRBD2 (6 bases). V dropped 5 bases and J dropped 6 bases, with 17 bases sitting between them. The CDR3 runs to 14 residues. Germline CDR1 SGHAT, CDR2 FQDESV (reference sequence). Here the CDR3 reads CASSPREVILEQYF. The CDR3 region has the DNA TGTGCCAGCAGCCCCAGGGAGGTGATTCTCGAGCAGTACTTC.

The chain is built from TRBV6-1 and TRBJ1-3, with D uncertain. V gave up 4 bases and J gave up 0 bases, with 16 bases separating them. Germline assignment: CDR1 MNHNS and CDR2 SASEGT. The CDR3 is 17 residues long. CDR3 coding DNA: TGTGCCAGCAGTGTAGCTCCACATGTGCTCTCTGGAAACACCATATATTTT. It codes for CASSVAPHVLSGNTIYF.

This chain links TRBV7-2 with TRBJ2-3; TRBD2 is a possible D gene (7 bases). V shed 4 bases and J shed 7 bases, with 21 bases lying between them. Germline assignment: CDR1 SGHTA and CDR2 FQGNSA. This CDR3 contains 16 residues. The CDR3 loop is CASSYYGTGGSNTQYF. The CDR3 DNA reads as TGTGCCAGCAGCTACTACGGAACGGGGGGCTCAAATACGCAGTATTTT.

The V and J genes are TRBV4-1 and TRBJ1-3, with no clear D. The CDR3 extends over 14 amino acids. Trimming shortened V by 5 bases and J by 6 bases, and 14 bases separated the two germline ends. CDR1 is MGHRA and CDR2 is YSYEKL in the germline V gene. CDR3 amino acids: CASSDRGVENTIYF. As DNA, the CDR3 is TGCGCCAGCAGCGACCGGGGAGTCGAAAACACCATATATTTT.

The V call is TRBV15, the J call TRBJ2-7; 9 bases are a match to TRBD1. The CDR3 runs 16 residues. Germline trimming cut 1 base from V and 3 bases from J; bases unmatched to any gene: 7. From germline, CDR1 is LNHNV and CDR2 YYDKDF (reference sequence). The CDR3 loop is CATSRARRDRDYEQYF. CDR3 nucleotides: TGTGCCACCAGCAGAGCACGCCGGGACAGGGACTACGAGCAGTACTTC.

The J gene is TRBJ2-5, the V gene TRBV9; tentative D call: TRBD2 (7 bases). Per germline, CDR1 SGDLS and CDR2 YYNGEE. This CDR3 spans 16 amino acids. Trimming took off 4 bases at V and 4 bases at J, with 20 bases between the two ends. The CDR3 loop is CASSPLGGGPLETQYF. As DNA, the CDR3 is TGTGCCAGCAGCCCTCTTGGGGGGGGGCCTTTAGAGACCCAGTACTTC.

The V call is TRBV6-5, the J call TRBJ2-5; TRBD1 is a possible D gene (6 bases). The CDR3 runs 12 residues. Per the germline V gene, CDR1 is MNHEY and CDR2 is SVGAGI. Trimming stripped 6 bases from V and 3 bases from J, with 8 bases between. CDR3 coding DNA: TGTGCCAGCAGCAGGGGCGAAGAGACCCAGTACTTC. This translates into CASSRGEETQYF.

V gene TRBV21-1 combines with J gene TRBJ1-3. TRBV21-1 is listed as a pseudogene. The CDR3 loop spans 16 amino acids. The DNA for the CDR3 is TGTGCCAGCAGGAGGCAGAGCGCGTCCTCTGGAAACACCATATATTTT. Translating it yields CASRRQSASSGNTIYF.

The chain employs TRBV4-1 and TRBJ1-1; D call uncertain. Germline V gene sequence: CDR1 MGHRA, CDR2 YSYEKL. CDR3 length: 13 residues. V lost 0 bases, J lost 11 bases, and 13 bases lay in between. CDR3 sequence: CASSQERRSWAFF. Written as DNA, the CDR3 is TGCGCCAGCAGCCAAGAACGGAGATCCTGGGCTTTCTTT.

The gene calls are TRBV12-5 and TRBJ2-5; D uncertain. Germline V CDR1 and CDR2: LGHNT, FRNRAP. The ends were cut back, 4 bases at V and 3 bases at J, with 3 bases in the middle. CDR3 length equals 11 residues. The CDR3 reads CASGSEETQYF. Here the CDR3 DNA reads TGTGCTAGTGGTTCAGAAGAGACCCAGTACTTC.